The 2 T cell receptor beta chains below were found in one sample sequenced in a study of cytomegalovirus exposure and HLA in healthy donors. Some clones are missing from TCRdb's copy, which holds only in-frame ones; the method was immunoSEQ multiplex PCR. The sample yields roughly 60,000 clones, about 91% seen once. Sequencing input: PBMCs. All receptors come from a woman aged 18-29 years in good health and CMV-seronegative.

The chain links TRBV19 to TRBJ1-4; 10 nucleotides line up with TRBD1. CDR1 is LNHDA and CDR2 is SQIVND in the germline V gene (reference sequence). The junction had 9 bases not matched to a gene; V was cut back by 7 bases and J by 4 bases. This CDR3 region has 16 residues. The CDR3: CASMKGTGALNEKLFF. CDR3 coding DNA: TGTGCCAGTATGAAAGGGACAGGGGCCCTTAATGAAAAACTGTTTTTT.

The chain links TRBV19 to TRBJ1-1, with 10 nucleotides matching TRBD1. CDR1 and CDR2 from the germline V gene are LNHDA and SQIVND (reference sequence). After removal of 5 bases from V and 4 bases from J, the junction contained 10 bases not matched to a gene. There are 16 residues in the CDR3. CDR3 loop: CASSLTGGAGSTEAFF. CDR3 bases: TGTGCCAGTAGTTTGACAGGGGGCGCCGGGAGCACTGAAGCTTTCTTT.